These 23 T cell receptor beta chains share one sample of origin, sequenced in a study of Ad26.COV2.S vaccination and SARS-CoV-2 variants. Here immunoSEQ multiplex PCR was the method, and the copy in TCRdb shows in-frame clones only, minus some. The sample gives approximately 420,000 clones, approximately 88% of which show up once; 3.6% is in the top ten. Sample treatment: some 20 received Ad26.COV2.S at low or high dose, single or two shots; about five received placebo; per-sample allocation not given. Day 63 following the first vaccine or placebo injection was when the samples were taken. Sequencing was performed on peripheral blood, taken in a trial of Ad26.COV2.S vaccine versus placebo. The source is a person between 18 and 65 years old who received the Ad26.COV2.S COVID-19 vaccine or a placebo.

The chain uses TRBV7-3 and TRBJ2-3; 13 nucleotides agree with TRBD2. The V gene's germline CDR1 is SGHTA and CDR2 FQGTGA. The CDR3 has 17 residues. Losses at the gene ends were 1 base for V and 4 bases for J; bases not matched to a gene: 5. The CDR3 DNA sequence: TGTGCCAGCAGCTTAAGACTAGCGGGGGGAGTCCCAGATACGCAGTATTTT. It yields the protein CASSLRLAGGVPDTQYF.

The gene calls are TRBV2 and TRBJ2-3; D gene uncertain. The CDR3 has 11 residues. Trimming left V 2 bases short and J 4 bases short, with 1 base between. The germline V gene encodes CDR1 SNHLY and CDR2 FYNNEI. CDR3 amino acids: CASSESDTQYF. Written as DNA, the CDR3 is TGTGCCAGCAGTGAATCAGATACGCAGTATTTT.

V and J are TRBV29-1 and TRBJ2-3; D is possibly TRBD1 or TRBD2 (6 bases each). The V gene lost 7 bases and the J gene lost 4 bases, with 21 bases spanning the gap. CDR3 size: 15 residues. CDR1 and CDR2 from the germline V gene are SQVTM and ANQGSEA. CDR3 protein: CSASIGGLGPDTQYF. CDR3 coding DNA: TGCAGCGCATCTATTGGGGGGCTCGGCCCAGATACGCAGTATTTT.

The rearrangement joins TRBV30 to TRBJ1-3; D is unclear. The germline CDR1 and CDR2 sequences are GTSNPN and SVGIG (reference sequence). CDR3 length: 13 residues. V was trimmed by 1 base and J by 3 bases, leaving 7 bases between them. CDR3 protein: CAWSAQLGNTIYF. The CDR3 nucleotides read TGTGCCTGGAGTGCACAGCTTGGAAACACCATATATTTT.

CDR3 in DNA: TGTGCCAGCAGCTTAGTCGGCCGGATTAATGAAAAACTGTTTTTT. The encoded protein is CASSLVGRINEKLFF. The chain combines TRBV7-2 with TRBJ1-4; D is uncertain. V was trimmed by 1 base and J by 4 bases, leaving 10 bases between them. The CDR3 runs 15 residues. Germline V gene lookup returns CDR1 SGHTA and CDR2 FQGNSA.

This chain links TRBV7-2 with TRBJ2-1; 15 bases line up with TRBD2. V was pared by 5 bases and J by 0 bases, with 8 bases of the junction left unmatched. This CDR3 spans 19 amino acids. The germline V gene encodes CDR1 SGHTA and CDR2 FQGNSA. As DNA, the CDR3 is TGTGCCAGCAGCCTGCGGACTAGCGGGGGGGCCGTCTCCTACAATGAGCAGTTCTTC. This gives the protein CASSLRTSGGAVSYNEQFF.

The chain employs TRBV14 and TRBJ2-3; 10 nucleotides agree with TRBD2. The CDR3 consists of 17 residues. V shed 0 bases and J 3 bases; nucleotides not matched to a gene: 6. Per germline, CDR1 SGHDN and CDR2 FVKESK. The CDR3 DNA sequence: TGTGCCAGCAGCCAAGAATCCGCTAGCGGGGGTACAGATACGCAGTATTTT. Its protein product is CASSQESASGGTDTQYF.

The chain employs TRBV19 and TRBJ1-1; D not resolved. CDR1 and CDR2 from the germline V gene are LNHDA and SQIVND (reference sequence). V was clipped by 5 bases and J by 1 base, with 8 bases between them. The CDR3 has 13 residues. The CDR3 DNA reads TGTGCCAGTAGTCTGAGGGAGAACACTGAAGCTTTCTTT. Translated, it gives CASSLRENTEAFF.

The chain joins TRBV2 to TRBJ1-1, with D unclear. This CDR3 has 14 amino acids. Germline loops: CDR1 SNHLY, CDR2 FYNNEI. The germline V and J ends were trimmed by 4 bases and 2 bases, with 11 bases remaining between them. CDR3 DNA: TGTGCCAGCAGTGTTGGCAGAAAAAACACTGAAGCTTTCTTT. As protein: CASSVGRKNTEAFF.

This clone came up a few times. The sample holds other DNA sequences that translate to the same CDR3. CDR3: CASSLGWGNQPQHF. DNA for the CDR3: TGTGCCAGCAGCTTAGGTTGGGGCAATCAGCCCCAGCATTTT. This sequence joins TRBV11-2 and TRBJ1-5, with D hard to call. Per the germline V gene, CDR1 is SGHAT and CDR2 is FQNNGV. The ends were cut back, 1 base at V and 2 bases at J, with 6 bases in the middle. The CDR3 has 14 amino acids. The full variable domain, completed using reference TRBV11-2 and TRBJ1-5, is EAGVAQSPRYKIIEKRQSVAFWCNPISGHATLYWYQQILGQGPKLLIQFQNNGVVDDSQLPKDRFSAERLKGVDSTLKIQPAKLEDSAVYLCASSLGWGNQPQHFGDGTRLSIL.

In nucleotides, the CDR3 is TGTGCCAGCAGCCGAAACGACAGGGATACTGAAAAACTGTTTTTT. It is translated as CASSRNDRDTEKLFF. J is TRBJ1-4 and V is TRBV7-6, with 7 bases lining up with TRBD1. Germline trimming cut 5 bases from V and 7 bases from J; bases unmatched to any gene: 10. The V gene's germline CDR1 is SGHVS and CDR2 FNYEAQ. The CDR3 runs 15 residues.

The CDR3 sequence: CASTGTGGGYTF. The DNA of the CDR3 is TGTGCCAGTACCGGGACAGGGGGAGGCTACACCTTC. The chain joins TRBV19 to TRBJ1-2; 11 nucleotides match TRBD1. The length of the CDR3 is 12 residues. Germline V gene lookup returns CDR1 LNHDA and CDR2 SQIVND (reference sequence). V shed 7 bases, J shed 8 bases, and the junction held 3 bases outside the gene matches.

This clone has a handful of counts. This chain joins TRBV7-2 and TRBJ2-5, with D unresolved. The CDR3 contains 13 residues. Trimming cost V 4 bases and J 7 bases, with 13 bases left between them. CDR1 and CDR2 (germline): SGHTA, FQGNSA. The CDR3 reads CASSSTDTGTQYF. CDR3 coding DNA: TGTGCCAGCAGCTCGACCGATACGGGGACCCAGTACTTC. Based on the CDR3 plus reference TRBV7-2 and TRBJ2-5, the full variable domain is GAGVSQSPSNKVTEKGKDVELRCDPISGHTALYWYRQSLGQGLEFLIYFQGNSAPDKSGLPSDRFSAERTGGSVSTLTIQRTQQEDSAVYLCASSSTDTGTQYFGPGTRLLVL.

The chain employs TRBV6-5 and TRBJ2-1; tentative D call: TRBD2 (6 bases). The CDR3 has 15 residues. Per the germline V gene, CDR1 is MNHEY and CDR2 is SVGAGI. V lost 2 bases and J lost 0, with 8 bases in between. The DNA of the CDR3 is TGTGCCAGCAGTTACGCGGGGAGCTCCTACAATGAGCAGTTCTTC. Protein product: CASSYAGSSYNEQFF.

The chain carries TRBV5-1 and TRBJ1-6; 7 nucleotides match TRBD1. The CDR3 sequence is 16 residues long. CDR1 SGHRS and CDR2 YFSETQ come from the germline V gene. Trimming took 0 bases from V and 10 from J; bases not matched to a gene: 10. CDR3 bases: TGCGCCAGCAGCTTGGGGGGTGACAGGGAGGGCTCACCCCTCCACTTT. Protein sequence: CASSLGGDREGSPLHF.

A few counts support this clone. The gene calls are TRBV6-6 and TRBJ2-1; D gene unclear. There are 13 residues in the CDR3. V lost 5 bases, J lost 5 bases, and 10 bases lay in between. Germline V gives CDR1 MNHNY, CDR2 SVGAGI (reference sequence). The chain's CDR3 is CASSPQENNEQFF. The DNA of the CDR3 is TGTGCCAGCAGTCCACAAGAAAACAATGAGCAGTTCTTC.

The chain is built from TRBV5-1 and TRBJ1-4, with TRBD1 identical over 11 bases. From germline, CDR1 is SGHRS and CDR2 YFSETQ. V trimming: 4 bases; J trimming: 6 bases; junction bases outside the gene matches: 5. The CDR3 has 15 amino acids. The CDR3 region has the DNA TGCGCCAGCAGCCGGGGACAGGGGGTTCATGAAAAACTGTTTTTT. Amino acids: CASSRGQGVHEKLFF.

This chain joins TRBV5-1 and TRBJ2-2, with TRBD1 as a possible D gene (6 bases). Looked up from germline, CDR1 is SGHRS and CDR2 is YFSETQ. The CDR3 is 16 amino acids. The V end was cut by 4 bases, the J end by 4 bases, with 17 bases between. The CDR3 loop is CASSAPGQGSTGELFF. For the CDR3, the DNA is TGCGCCAGCAGCGCCCCGGGGCAGGGGAGCACCGGGGAGCTGTTTTTT.

This clone was picked up one time. The J gene is TRBJ2-1, the V gene TRBV4-2; D perhaps matches TRBD2 (7 bases). Germline assignment: CDR1 LGHNA and CDR2 YNFKEQ. Deletions cut 0 bases from V and 9 bases from J, with 15 bases between. The CDR3 covers 15 residues. The chain's CDR3 is CASSQESRGAGEQFF. CDR3 DNA sequence: TGTGCCAGCAGCCAAGAGAGTCGGGGGGCGGGTGAGCAGTTCTTC.

This chain connects TRBV5-1 to TRBJ2-2; D not resolved. The V end was cut by 4 bases, the J end by 0 bases, with 19 bases between. Per germline, CDR1 SGHRS and CDR2 YFSETQ. This CDR3 is 18 amino acids long. The CDR3 sequence is CASSPRTTTTANTGELFF. The CDR3 DNA reads TGCGCCAGCAGCCCGAGAACAACGACAACAGCGAACACCGGGGAGCTGTTTTTT.

The V call is TRBV20-1, the J call TRBJ2-1; D not certain. The V and J ends lost 6 bases and 9 bases respectively, with 9 bases between them. Germline CDR1 reads DFQATT; CDR2 reads SNEGSKA (reference sequence). The CDR3 is made up of 10 amino acids. CDR3 in amino acids: CSAHEVEQFF. In nucleotides, the CDR3 is TGCAGTGCCCACGAGGTTGAGCAGTTCTTC.

This clone qualifies as large. The chain is built from TRBV6-2 or TRBV6-3 and TRBJ2-1, with 10 bases matching TRBD2. This CDR3 is 15 amino acids long. CDR1 MNHEY and CDR2 SVGEGT come from the germline V gene. V lost 5 bases and J lost 2; bases outside the gene matches: 3. The CDR3 region has the DNA TGTGCCAGCAGTCTAGCGGGGGAGGCCTACAATGAGCAGTTCTTC. Translation gives CASSLAGEAYNEQFF.

V is TRBV7-2 and J is TRBJ2-5; 7 bases agree with TRBD1. Per the germline V gene, CDR1 is SGHTA and CDR2 is FQGNSA. V was clipped by 5 bases and J by 1 base; unmatched bases: 4. The CDR3 contains 14 residues. For the CDR3, the DNA is TGTGCCAGCAGCCCGACAGGGCCCCAAGAGACCCAGTACTTC. Translated: CASSPTGPQETQYF.